The 26 T cell receptor beta chains below all came from one sample that was sequenced in a study of patients and donors after allogeneic stem cell transplantation. One entry per CDR3 protein results from TCRdb running MiXCR on the RT-PCR reads. The sample lists around 82,000 distinct CDR3 sequences, 5% occurring once. The sequencing input was blood, either unsorted or a sorted T cell fraction (not recorded which). These receptors were taken from a human donor who was either an allogeneic HSCT recipient or a stem cell or donor lymphocyte infusion donor (not recorded which). It is not recorded whose cells these are; they may come from a transplant donor.

This clonotype was counted many times. The chain couples TRBV29-1 to TRBJ1-2, with 7 nucleotides matching TRBD1. The germline CDR1 and CDR2 sequences are SQVTM and ANQGSEA. Losses at the gene ends were 5 bases for V and 8 bases for J; bases not matched to a gene: 5. This CDR3 is built from 11 residues. The CDR3 reads CSVRGTDGYTF. CDR3 nucleotides: TGCAGCGTTAGGGGGACAGACGGCTACACCTTC.

This clonotype was recorded at least ten times. The chain has TRBV3-1 and TRBJ1-3; D unclear. The CDR3 loop spans 16 amino acids. The germline CDR1 and CDR2 sequences are LGHDT and YNNKEL (reference sequence). V was trimmed by 1 base and J by 2 bases, leaving 12 bases between them. The CDR3: CASSQATGDTGNTIYF. The CDR3, as DNA: TGTGCCAGCAGCCAAGCCACCGGGGATACTGGAAACACCATATATTTT.

This clonotype showed up many times. This chain links TRBV7-9 with TRBJ2-1; no firm D call. The germline CDR1 and CDR2 sequences are SEHNR and FQNEAQ (reference sequence). This CDR3 is 11 amino acids long. The V end lost 3 bases, the J end lost 5 bases, and 2 bases lay between the germline ends. This chain's CDR3 is CASSFDNEQFF. CDR3 bases: TGTGCCAGCAGCTTCGACAATGAGCAGTTCTTC.

This clonotype was recorded at least ten times. The junction departs from the called germline gene at one end, perhaps through a read error. This chain connects TRBV5-1 to TRBJ2-3; D is unclear. CDR1 and CDR2 from the germline V gene are SGHRS and YFSETQ. The CDR3 is made up of 12 amino acids. The CDR3 nucleotides read TGTGCCAGCAGCCTAAACACAGATACGCAGTATTTT. It specifies CASSLNTDTQYF.

A few counts support this clonotype. The chain links TRBV2 to TRBJ1-1, with D unresolved. Germline CDR1 is SNHLY and CDR2 is FYNNEI. Deletions cut 3 bases from V and 6 bases from J, with 8 bases between. The CDR3 spans 12 residues. CDR3 residues: CASSDEKSEAFF. CDR3 nucleotides: TGTGCCAGCAGTGACGAGAAGTCTGAAGCTTTCTTT.

This clonotype was observed at least ten times. J is TRBJ1-5 and V is TRBV19; D uncertain. Trimming shortened V by 7 bases and J by 0 bases, and 7 bases separated the two germline ends. The CDR3 spans 13 residues. Germline values: CDR1 LNHDA, CDR2 SQIVND (reference sequence). Here the CDR3 reads CASTSYSNQPQHF. CDR3 DNA sequence: TGTGCCAGTACCTCGTATAGCAATCAGCCCCAGCATTTT.

Ten or more counts support this clonotype. The chain employs TRBV5-1 and TRBJ2-3; D is possibly TRBD1 or TRBD2 (5 bases each). The germline V and J ends were trimmed by 3 bases and 6 bases, with 17 bases remaining between them. The CDR3 spans 15 residues. Germline V CDR1 and CDR2: SGHRS, YFSETQ. CDR3 in amino acids: CASSSDGTALDTQYF. CDR3 sequence (DNA): TGCGCCAGCAGCTCGGACGGGACGGCGCTGGATACGCAGTATTTT.

The rearrangement links TRBV2 to TRBJ1-6; D might be TRBD1 (6 bases). Trimming took off 8 bases at V and 8 bases at J, with 19 bases between the two ends. CDR1 is SNHLY, CDR2 FYNNEI, per germline. This CDR3 spans 15 amino acids. The CDR3 DNA follows: TGTGCCAGCCTCGGAGGGGGATCGGGCGATTCACCCCTCCACTTT. It specifies CASLGGGSGDSPLHF.

The rearrangement joins TRBV20-1 to TRBJ2-3; 12 bases fit TRBD2. Germline CDR1 is DFQATT and CDR2 is SNEGSKA (reference sequence). The CDR3 runs to 15 residues. V lost 3 bases to trimming and J lost 3 bases; unmatched junction nucleotides: 4. CDR3 in DNA: TGCAGTGCTAGGACTAGCGGGAGAGGTACAGATACGCAGTATTTT. This encodes CSARTSGRGTDTQYF.

The chain links TRBV2 to TRBJ2-7; D perhaps matches TRBD1 (5 bases). Germline CDR1 and CDR2: SNHLY and FYNNEI. Trimming removed 7 bases at V and 4 bases at J, with 17 bases between. CDR3 length equals 14 residues. CDR3 protein: CASKGRQSEYEQYF. As DNA, the CDR3 is TGTGCCAGCAAGGGTCGACAGTCGGAATACGAGCAGTACTTC.

In this sample, this clonotype turned up many times. V is TRBV6-1 and J is TRBJ1-6, with TRBD1 identical over 10 bases. The V segment lost 6 bases and the J segment 1 base; nucleotides outside the gene matches: 0. CDR1 is MNHNS, CDR2 SASEGT, per germline. CDR3 length equals 15 residues. CDR3 protein: CASRGQGSYNSPLHF. The CDR3 DNA sequence: TGTGCCAGCAGGGGACAGGGGTCCTATAATTCACCCCTCCACTTT.

This clonotype has a count of ten or more. This chain connects TRBV24-1 to TRBJ2-1; possibly TRBD1 or TRBD2 for D (6 bases each). Per the germline V gene, CDR1 is KGHDR and CDR2 is SFDVKD. V lost 5 bases and J lost 4, with 14 bases in between. The CDR3 is 15 amino acids. DNA of the CDR3: TGTGCCACCAGTGTTTCGGGGGCCGGGTACAATGAGCAGTTCTTC. It yields the protein CATSVSGAGYNEQFF.

V gene TRBV5-4 combines with J gene TRBJ1-2, with D perhaps TRBD1 (5 bases). The ends were cut back, 6 bases at V and 7 bases at J, with 25 bases in the middle. The CDR3 is 16 residues long. Germline V gives CDR1 SGHNT, CDR2 YYREEE (reference sequence). The CDR3 bases are TGTGCCAGCATCCCCGGGGGATTTAAAGGCGCGTTTGGCTACACCTTC. It is translated as CASIPGGFKGAFGYTF.

The table lists this clonotype with many counts. The chain combines TRBV10-3 with TRBJ2-3; 9 nucleotides match TRBD2. V lost 7 bases and J lost 4; bases outside the gene matches: 6. CDR1 is ENHRY, CDR2 SYGVKD, per germline. CDR3 length equals 14 residues. The CDR3 DNA reads as TGTGCCATCACCCCTAGCGGGGACCCAGATACGCAGTATTTT. It specifies CAITPSGDPDTQYF.

As to this clonotype: This may arise from a read error, as a much more abundant clone is one base away. The chain links TRBV7-9 to TRBJ2-5, with a weak D call TRBD2 (5 bases). This CDR3 has 11 residues. V lost 11 bases and J 6 bases, leaving 13 bases between the germline ends. The germline V gene encodes CDR1 SEHNR and CDR2 FQNEAQ (reference sequence). The CDR3 here is CACTSGKTQYF. The CDR3 nucleotides read TGTGCCTGCACCTCCGGGAAGACCCAGTACTTC. Drawing the rest from reference TRBV7-9 and TRBJ2-5, the complete variable domain is DTGVSQNPRHKITKRGQNVTFRCDPISEHNRLYWYRQTLGQGPEFLTYFQNEAQLEKSRLLSDRFSAERPKGSFSTLEIQRTEQGDSAMYLCACTSGKTQYFGPGTRLLVL.

This clonotype was counted at least ten times. This rearrangement joins TRBV25-1 to TRBJ2-7, with D hard to call. V was clipped by 3 bases and J by 3 bases, with 15 bases between them. The germline V gene has CDR1 MGHDK and CDR2 SYGVNS. CDR3 length: 15 amino acids. The CDR3 nucleotides are TGTGCCAGCAGTGAGAGCCCCGAAACGGGCTACGAGCAGTACTTC. It encodes CASSESPETGYEQYF.

This clonotype was seen a handful of times. This chain connects TRBV12-3 or TRBV12-4 to TRBJ2-5; 9 bases line up with TRBD2. This CDR3 spans 20 amino acids. The V gene end was trimmed by 3 bases and the J gene end by 5 bases; junction bases not matched to a gene: 22. In DNA form, the CDR3 reads TGTGCCAGCAGTTTGGATACGTGGGGACTAGCCGTGACTTTACGGGAGACCCAGTACTTC. Its translation: CASSLDTWGLAVTLRETQYF.

Points on this clonotype: Possible read error: a much larger clone is one base away. CDR3 in DNA: TGCAGTGCTAGAAAAGGGAGCATGAACACTGAAGCTTTCTTT. Amino acids: CSARKGSMNTEAFF. This sequence joins TRBV20-1 and TRBJ1-1; no definite D call. From germline, CDR1 is DFQATT and CDR2 SNEGSKA (reference sequence). The CDR3 spans 14 residues. V shed 2 bases and J shed 0 bases, with 10 bases lying between them.

At least ten counts were recorded for this clonotype. V gene TRBV29-1 combines with J gene TRBJ2-7; D might be TRBD2 (6 bases). Per germline, CDR1 SQVTM and CDR2 ANQGSEA. This CDR3 is built from 20 residues. The V and J ends lost 0 bases and 2 bases respectively, with 29 bases between them. The CDR3 region is CSVEDLVMGLTGLFTYEQYF. The CDR3 coding sequence is TGCAGCGTTGAAGATCTCGTAATGGGCCTGACGGGACTGTTCACCTACGAGCAGTACTTC.

This clonotype came up many times. The rearrangement links TRBV12-5 to TRBJ1-1; possible D gene TRBD1, 6 bases. Germline lookup yields CDR1 LGHNT and CDR2 FRNRAP. The CDR3 has 16 residues. The V and J ends lost 4 bases and 3 bases respectively, with 18 bases between them. The CDR3 sequence is CASGSNVGGRHTEAFF. The CDR3, as DNA: TGTGCTAGTGGTTCTAACGTGGGGGGGCGGCACACTGAAGCTTTCTTT.

The CDR3 loop reads CASSFQNSPLHF. The CDR3 nucleotides are TGTGCCAGCAGCTTCCAAAATTCACCCCTCCACTTT. The rearrangement links TRBV7-9 to TRBJ1-6; D not certain. V was trimmed by 3 bases and J by 7 bases, leaving 4 bases between them. CDR3 length: 12 amino acids. Germline assignment: CDR1 SEHNR and CDR2 FQNEAQ (reference sequence).

This clonotype was seen many times. The J gene is TRBJ2-7, the V gene TRBV29-1; D is unresolved. CDR3 length equals 12 residues. The V end was cut by 0 bases, the J end by 5 bases, with 8 bases between. Germline CDR1 SQVTM, CDR2 ANQGSEA. CDR3 amino acids: CSVEDMWDEQYF. The CDR3 DNA is TGCAGCGTTGAAGATATGTGGGACGAGCAGTACTTC.

This clonotype was recorded many times. The CDR3 is CASMFQGQQPQHF. The CDR3 nucleotides read TGTGCCAGCATGTTTCAGGGACAACAGCCCCAGCATTTT. This chain joins TRBV6-6 and TRBJ1-5, with a possible D match to TRBD1 (6 bases). Germline CDR1 is MNHNY and CDR2 is SVGAGI (reference sequence). V was shortened by 7 bases and J by 7 bases, with 14 bases between the two germline ends. The CDR3 has 13 residues.

By share of the sample, this clonotype is medium-sized (0.01 to 0.1%). This chain uses TRBV12-3 or TRBV12-4 with TRBJ1-2; D is uncertain. The CDR3 is made up of 13 amino acids. Trimming removed 8 bases at V and 3 bases at J, with 13 bases between. The CDR3 nucleotides read TGTGCCAGCTCGACCTCTCCTCACTATGGCTACACCTTC. Its protein is CASSTSPHYGYTF.

This clonotype was recorded many times. The genes are TRBV29-1 and TRBJ2-3; maybe TRBD1 (6 bases). CDR1 and CDR2 (germline): SQVTM, ANQGSEA. The CDR3 contains 18 residues. V lost 0 bases and J lost 4, with 23 bases in between. The CDR3 reads CSVEDRGRGGADSDTQYF. The CDR3 DNA reads TGCAGCGTTGAAGATAGAGGACGTGGGGGCGCGGACTCAGATACGCAGTATTTT.

Only a few counts were recorded for this clonotype. The rearrangement uses TRBV9 and TRBJ2-7, with a weak D call TRBD2 (6 bases). The V gene's germline CDR1 is SGDLS and CDR2 YYNGEE. Trimming took off 4 bases at V and 2 bases at J, with 16 bases between the two ends. This CDR3 has 15 residues. The CDR3 nucleotides read TGTGCCAGCAGCCCATCGGGACTCCCCACCTACGAGCAGTACTTC. Translating it yields CASSPSGLPTYEQYF.